This T cell receptor beta chain was documented in a study of blood T cell repertoires in COVID-19. Germline loops: CDR1 SGHNT, CDR2 YYREEE (reference sequence). The CDR3 runs 15 residues. J lost 0 bases, V lost 2 bases, and 5 bases had no gene match. Authors' processing steps: The authors estimated nucleated cell counts from reference gene primer amplification. Only in-frame clones appear in the TCRdb table, and some are missing; sequencing was by immunoSEQ multiplex PCR. V and J calls and clone size are those listed in that table; D and trimming were worked out from the DNA. The data show fewer than 200,000 clones, around four fifths seen once.

Material: peripheral blood. The chain employs TRBV5-4 and TRBJ2-7; 7 positions match TRBD1. The clonotype was recovered from a man aged 70-80 years with acute or convalescent COVID-19. The DNA of the CDR3 is TGTGCCAGCAGCTTCGGACAGGAACTCTCCTACGAGCAGTACTTC. Its protein is CASSFGQELSYEQYF.